This passage covers 9 T cell receptor beta chains from one sample sequenced in a study of blood T cell repertoires in COVID-19. The table came from immunoSEQ multiplex PCR; TCRdb's copy has only in-frame clones and leaves some out. This sample yields 150,000 to 180,000 clones, of which about three quarters are seen a single time; around 1.7% belongs to the top ten. The sample consisted of peripheral blood. The source of these receptors is a man older than 75 with acute or convalescent COVID-19.

The V and J genes are TRBV18 and TRBJ2-2; 9 positions match TRBD2. Germline V gene sequence: CDR1 KGHSH, CDR2 LQKENI. Trimming removed 5 bases from V and 3 bases from J; junction bases left unmatched: 13. CDR3 length: 18 residues. CDR3 nucleotide sequence: TGTGCCAGCTCATCCCGACTTGCGGGGGGGCCAGACACCGGGGAGCTGTTTTTT. Amino acids: CASSSRLAGGPDTGELFF.

The chain joins TRBV4-1 to TRBJ2-3, with TRBD2 matching 14 bases. Losses at the gene ends were 4 bases for V and 2 bases for J; bases not matched to a gene: 2. CDR1 MGHRA and CDR2 YSYEKL come from the germline V gene. The CDR3 covers 16 residues. This CDR3 is CASSPGLAGATDTQYF. The DNA of the CDR3 is TGCGCCAGCAGCCCGGGACTAGCGGGGGCCACAGATACGCAGTATTTT.

The chain employs TRBV4-2 and TRBJ2-1, with 12 bases lining up with TRBD2. J was trimmed by 10 bases and V by 4 bases; bases with no gene match: 17. Germline V lookup: CDR1 LGHNA, CDR2 YNFKEQ. The CDR3 loop spans 18 amino acids. The CDR3 loop reads CASSPYGSSGGARAEQFF. The CDR3 DNA reads as TGTGCCAGCAGCCCCTACGGATCTAGCGGGGGGGCGAGAGCGGAGCAGTTCTTC.

This clone has just a few counts. The CDR3 reads CASSKPKVLVLSITNYGYTF. The CDR3 bases are TGTGCCAGCAGCAAGCCAAAAGTCTTAGTTTTATCGATAACTAACTATGGCTACACCTTC. The gene calls are TRBV21-1 and TRBJ1-2. TRBV21-1 is termed a pseudogene. This CDR3 comprises 20 residues.

The chain couples TRBV6-2 or TRBV6-3 to TRBJ1-1, with D unclear. The CDR3 spans 14 residues. V was pared by 4 bases and J by 0 bases, with 9 bases between. Germline lookup yields CDR1 MNHEY and CDR2 SVGEGT. The CDR3 DNA sequence: TGTGCCAGCAGTTGGCGAGGGCTGAACACTGAAGCTTTCTTT. The encoded protein is CASSWRGLNTEAFF.

The chain links TRBV25-1 to TRBJ1-6; D unresolved. Germline V gene sequence: CDR1 MGHDK, CDR2 SYGVNS. The V gene lost 2 bases and the J gene lost 4 bases, with 12 bases spanning the gap. This CDR3 is built from 16 residues. This CDR3 reads CASSETRQVYNSPLHF. The CDR3 bases are TGTGCCAGCAGTGAAACCCGGCAGGTTTATAATTCACCCCTCCACTTT.

The chain joins TRBV19 to TRBJ2-3, with TRBD2 matching over 7 bases. CDR1 and CDR2 (germline): LNHDA, SQIVND (reference sequence). The V gene end was trimmed by 6 bases and the J gene end by 5 bases; junction bases not matched to a gene: 8. This CDR3 comprises 14 residues. The CDR3 coding sequence is TGTGCCAGTAGCCGGGGGGATGGGAAAGATACGCAGTATTTT. Encoded protein: CASSRGDGKDTQYF. Full variable domain (missing parts from reference TRBV19 and TRBJ2-3): DGGITQSPKYLFRKEGQNVTLSCEQNLNHDAMYWYRQDPGQGLRLIYYSQIVNDFQKGDIAEGYSVSREKKESFPLTVTSAQKNPTAFYLCASSRGDGKDTQYFGPGTRLTVL.

This clone was recorded at least ten times. The J gene is TRBJ1-5, the V gene TRBV18; D is ambiguous. Trimming cost V 5 bases and J 2 bases, with 13 bases left between them. From germline, CDR1 is KGHSH and CDR2 LQKENI. The CDR3 is made up of 15 amino acids. CDR3 sequence (DNA): TGTGCCAGCTCAGCTGAGGGTATCGGCAATCAGCCCCAGCATTTT. Its protein product is CASSAEGIGNQPQHF.

The chain has TRBV19 and TRBJ2-6, with D possibly TRBD2 on 6 matching bases. Trimming left V 10 bases short and J 1 base short, with 14 bases between. CDR1 is LNHDA, CDR2 SQIVND, per germline (reference sequence). This CDR3 comprises 15 residues. This chain's CDR3 is CATGDPRSGANVLTF. CDR3 DNA sequence: TGTGCCACGGGGGACCCGAGGTCTGGGGCCAACGTCCTGACTTTC.